The 13 T cell receptor beta chains given below trace back to one sample, sequenced in a study of cytomegalovirus exposure and HLA in healthy donors. Primers included in the PCR were 60 Vbeta and 13 Jbeta primers. TCRdb keeps only in-frame clones here, not all; method: immunoSEQ multiplex PCR. The sample totals about 200,000 clones; its top ten clones hold about 0.9%. Material: PBMCs. These receptor sequences come from a woman aged 25 to 39 in good health and CMV-seropositive.

The J gene is TRBJ2-1, the V gene TRBV5-1; TRBD2 is a possible D gene (5 bases). This CDR3 has 15 residues. Per the germline V gene, CDR1 is SGHRS and CDR2 is YFSETQ. V was clipped by 0 bases and J by 5 bases, with 12 bases between them. The CDR3 sequence: CASSLVIASNNEQFF. The CDR3 DNA sequence: TGCGCCAGCAGCTTGGTCATAGCGAGTAACAATGAGCAGTTCTTC.

J is TRBJ2-5 and V is TRBV11-2; 7 positions agree with TRBD2. The CDR3 runs 15 residues. The V gene end was trimmed by 5 bases and the J gene end by 9 bases; junction bases not matched to a gene: 15. CDR1 is SGHAT, CDR2 FQNNGV, per germline. This CDR3 reads CASSPGRLIGGAQYF. The CDR3 DNA reads as TGTGCCAGCAGCCCCGGACGGCTGATTGGGGGGGCCCAGTACTTC.

V is TRBV19 and J is TRBJ2-7, with 7 bases aligning to TRBD1. Trimming took 8 bases from V and 3 from J; bases not matched to a gene: 4. Germline V gene lookup returns CDR1 LNHDA and CDR2 SQIVND (reference sequence). The length of the CDR3 is 12 residues. The CDR3, as DNA: TGTGCCAGTGGGGACAGTCTCTACGAGCAGTACTTC. Translating it yields CASGDSLYEQYF.

The CDR3 DNA sequence: TGTGCCAGCAGCCTATCGGGACAGGGAACTAACTATGGCTACACCTTC. Its translation: CASSLSGQGTNYGYTF. The chain couples TRBV11-2 to TRBJ1-2, with TRBD1 identical over 9 bases. CDR1 SGHAT and CDR2 FQNNGV come from the germline V gene. Trimming at V came to 5 bases and at J to 0 bases, leaving 7 bases not matched to a gene. This CDR3 is 16 amino acids long.

V gene TRBV5-1 combines with J gene TRBJ1-1, with TRBD1 matching 8 bases. V lost 0 bases and J lost 11; bases outside the gene matches: 6. Germline lookup yields CDR1 SGHRS and CDR2 YFSETQ. This CDR3 has 13 amino acids. CDR3 loop: CASSLEPQGAAFF. The CDR3 DNA reads TGCGCCAGCAGCTTGGAACCCCAGGGGGCGGCTTTCTTT. The full variable domain, with the rest looked up from reference TRBV5-1 and TRBJ1-1, is KAGVTQTPRYLIKTRGQQVTLSCSPISGHRSVSWYQQTPGQGLQFLFEYFSETQRNKGNFPGRFSGRQFSNSRSEMNVSTLELGDSALYLCASSLEPQGAAFFGQGTRLTVV.

The chain joins TRBV4-1 to TRBJ2-1, with D possibly matching TRBD2 (5 bases). The germline V gene encodes CDR1 MGHRA and CDR2 YSYEKL. CDR3 size: 18 residues. Deletions cut 1 base from V and 3 bases from J, with 19 bases between. CDR3 in DNA: TGCGCCAGCAGCCAAGCTACTGTCGTGGGAGCGCTCTACAATGAGCAGTTCTTC. Residues: CASSQATVVGALYNEQFF.

The chain joins TRBV9 to TRBJ1-2, with unresolved D. This CDR3 region has 14 residues. The ends were cut back, 0 bases at V and 5 bases at J, with 11 bases in the middle. Per the germline V gene, CDR1 is SGDLS and CDR2 is YYNGEE. CDR3 DNA sequence: TGTGCCAGCAGCGTAGCTTTGAACTCATATGGCTACACCTTC. Translating it yields CASSVALNSYGYTF. The whole variable domain, remainder taken from reference TRBV9 and TRBJ1-2, is DSGVTQTPKHLITATGQRVTLRCSPRSGDLSVYWYQQSLDQGLQFLIQYYNGEERAKGNILERFSAQQFPDLHSELNLSSLELGDSALYFCASSVALNSYGYTFGSGTRLTVV.

The CDR3 coding sequence is TGTGCCAGCAGTACGGGATGGGAAGAAAATCAGCCCCAGCATTTT. Its protein product is CASSTGWEENQPQHF. This chain uses TRBV2 with TRBJ1-5; D is undetermined. V gave up 5 bases and J gave up 4 bases, with 15 bases separating them. Germline V CDR1 and CDR2: SNHLY, FYNNEI. The CDR3 loop spans 15 amino acids.

This CDR3 reads CASSETGFNEKLFF. The CDR3 bases are TGTGCCAGCAGCGAAACGGGGTTTAATGAAAAACTGTTTTTT. This chain uses TRBV7-2 with TRBJ1-4, with D unresolved. Trimming shortened V by 5 bases and J by 4 bases, and 11 bases separated the two germline ends. This CDR3 is built from 14 residues. Looked up from germline, CDR1 is SGHTA and CDR2 is FQGNSA.

The chain combines TRBV7-7 with TRBJ2-1; no clear D gene. Trimming shortened V by 1 base and J by 5 bases, and 6 bases separated the two germline ends. The CDR3 runs 13 residues. CDR1 and CDR2 (germline): SSHAT, FNYEAQ (reference sequence). CDR3 loop: CASSLGAHNEQFF. DNA for the CDR3: TGTGCCAGCAGCTTAGGGGCCCACAATGAGCAGTTCTTC. The whole variable domain, remainder taken from reference TRBV7-7 and TRBJ2-1, is GAGVSQSPRYKVTKRGQDVTLRCDPISSHATLYWYQQALGQGPEFLTYFNYEAQPDKSGLPSDRFSAERPEGSISTLTIQRTEQRDSAMYRCASSLGAHNEQFFGPGTRLTVL.

The V and J genes are TRBV19 and TRBJ1-5; D gene unclear. Trimming left V 6 bases short and J 0 bases short, with 6 bases between. This CDR3 contains 13 residues. Germline CDR1 LNHDA, CDR2 SQIVND (reference sequence). The CDR3 loop reads CASRSYSNQPQHF. CDR3 nucleotide sequence: TGTGCCAGTAGGAGCTATAGCAATCAGCCCCAGCATTTT.

This chain links TRBV4-3 with TRBJ2-3, with D hard to call. The germline gives CDR1 LGHNA, CDR2 YSLEER. This CDR3 is built from 15 residues. Trimming pared 1 base from V and 3 bases from J, leaving 11 bases between. The CDR3 DNA is TGCGCCAGCAGCCAAGCCCCAAAGGAGACAGATACGCAGTATTTT. This codes for CASSQAPKETDTQYF.

The chain links TRBV6-4 to TRBJ1-4; TRBD1 is a possible D gene (6 bases). Germline CDR1 and CDR2: MRHNA and SNTAGT. CDR3 size: 16 residues. The germline V and J ends were trimmed by 2 bases and 4 bases, with 14 bases remaining between them. The CDR3 region is CASSDATGNYNEKLFF. The CDR3 DNA reads TGTGCCAGCAGTGACGCAACAGGGAATTATAATGAAAAACTGTTTTTT.